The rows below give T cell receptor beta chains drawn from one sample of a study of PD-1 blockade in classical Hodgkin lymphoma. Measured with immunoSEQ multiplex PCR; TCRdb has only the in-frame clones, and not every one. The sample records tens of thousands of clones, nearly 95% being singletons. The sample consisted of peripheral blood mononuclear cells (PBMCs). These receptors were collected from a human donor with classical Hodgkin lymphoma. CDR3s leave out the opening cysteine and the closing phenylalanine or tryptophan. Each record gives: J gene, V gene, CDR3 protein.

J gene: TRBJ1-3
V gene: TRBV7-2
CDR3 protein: ASSLKGQGANTIY

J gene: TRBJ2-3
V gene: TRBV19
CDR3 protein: ARGTSGTDTQY

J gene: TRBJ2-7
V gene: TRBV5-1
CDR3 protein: ASSLMGTGPYEQY

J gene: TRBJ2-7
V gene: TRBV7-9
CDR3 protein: ASSPVAVPYEQY

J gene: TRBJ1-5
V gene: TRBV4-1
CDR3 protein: ASSPQLDRAYQPQH

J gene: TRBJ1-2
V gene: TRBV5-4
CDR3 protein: ASSVGQVNYGYT

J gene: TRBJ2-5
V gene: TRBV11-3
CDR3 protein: ARQGPAGDQETQY

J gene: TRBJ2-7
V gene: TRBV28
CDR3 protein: ASHKAGGSAYEQY

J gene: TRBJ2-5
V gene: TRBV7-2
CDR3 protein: ASSFSSLAGGLGETQY

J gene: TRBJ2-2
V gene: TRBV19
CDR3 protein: ASRGTANTGELF

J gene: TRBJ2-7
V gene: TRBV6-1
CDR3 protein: ASSEVDRASYEQY

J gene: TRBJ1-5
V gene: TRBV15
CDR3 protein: ATSRGGQRYQPQH

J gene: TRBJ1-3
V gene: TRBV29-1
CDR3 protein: SVEQGNTIY

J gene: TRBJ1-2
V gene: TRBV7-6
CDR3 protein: ASSSRTGRYGYT

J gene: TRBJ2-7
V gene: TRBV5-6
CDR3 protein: ASSWGTYEQY

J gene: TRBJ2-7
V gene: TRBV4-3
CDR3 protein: ASSQDSVRGEQY

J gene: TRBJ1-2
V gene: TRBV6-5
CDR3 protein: ASSSGRNYGYT